This T cell receptor beta chain was recovered during a study of blood T cell repertoires in COVID-19. Germline values: CDR1 MNHEY, CDR2 SVGAGI. V dropped 8 bases and J dropped 6; count of bases not matched to a gene: 4. This CDR3 has 12 residues. Participants' reported clinical history set cohort assignment. This table comes from immunoSEQ multiplex PCR, and its TCRdb copy is limited to in-frame clones, with some not included. Here the sample spans more than 150,000 clones, approximately 80% being singletons. The sample comprised PBMCs or T cells enriched from blood (not recorded which). The gene calls are TRBV6-5 and TRBJ2-1; 7 positions match TRBD2. This sequence was found in a man aged 55 to 70 who had been exposed to COVID-19. CDR3 amino acids: CASSLAANEQFF. As DNA, the CDR3 is TGTGCCAGCTCGCTAGCGGCCAATGAGCAGTTCTTC.